The rows below give T cell receptor beta chains drawn from one sample of a study of T cell changes during pregnancy in multiple sclerosis. TCRdb's copy holds only in-frame clones and misses some; the assay was immunoSEQ multiplex PCR. This sample has roughly 41,000 clones, with roughly nine tenths found just once. The material sequenced was CD4+ T cells from peripheral blood mononuclear cells, taken in the first trimester of pregnancy. The receptors shown here come from a female donor with multiple sclerosis, enrolled in a pregnancy study. Both conserved end residues are part of each CDR3. Fields, in order: V gene, clone size, D gene, J gene, CDR3 protein, CDR3 DNA. A D gene is named only where the DNA matches it firmly. The size entry is marked missing in some rows and otherwise reads once, few, many or a size class.

V gene: TRBV5-4
clone size: once
D gene: TRBD2
J gene: TRBJ2-7
CDR3 protein: CASSGAGTSGSYEQYF
CDR3 DNA: TGTGCCAGCAGCGGTGCGGGGACTAGCGGATCCTACGAGCAGTACTTC

V gene: TRBV19
clone size: .
D gene: TRBD2
J gene: TRBJ2-3
CDR3 protein: CASRILAGGGDTQYF
CDR3 DNA: TGTGCCAGTAGGATTTTAGCGGGAGGCGGAGATACGCAGTATTTT

V gene: TRBV5-1
clone size: few
D gene: .
J gene: TRBJ2-3
CDR3 protein: CASSLTGHTDTQYF
CDR3 DNA: TGCGCCAGCAGCTTGACAGGTCATACAGATACGCAGTATTTT

V gene: TRBV9
clone size: .
D gene: .
J gene: TRBJ2-2
CDR3 protein: CASSVASGVGGELFF
CDR3 DNA: TGTGCCAGCAGCGTAGCATCGGGGGTCGGCGGGGAGCTGTTTTTT

V gene: TRBV4-2
clone size: .
D gene: .
J gene: TRBJ1-5
CDR3 protein: CASSQEAGAGQPQHF
CDR3 DNA: TGTGCCAGCAGCCAAGAGGCAGGGGCAGGACAGCCCCAGCATTTT

V gene: TRBV5-6
clone size: .
D gene: .
J gene: TRBJ2-3
CDR3 protein: CASSRLTSDTDTQYF
CDR3 DNA: TGTGCCAGCAGCAGGCTCACTAGTGACACAGATACGCAGTATTTT

V gene: TRBV5-6
clone size: few
D gene: TRBD1
J gene: TRBJ1-2
CDR3 protein: CASSLVGQDYGYTF
CDR3 DNA: TGTGCCAGCAGCTTGGTCGGACAGGACTATGGCTACACCTTC

V gene: TRBV7-3
clone size: once
D gene: TRBD2
J gene: TRBJ2-3
CDR3 protein: CASSLTGSSGRAPDTQYF
CDR3 DNA: TGTGCCAGCAGCTTAACCGGTTCTAGCGGGAGGGCCCCAGATACGCAGTATTTT

V gene: TRBV5-5
clone size: .
D gene: .
J gene: TRBJ1-4
CDR3 protein: CASQRAVTNEKLFF
CDR3 DNA: TGTGCCAGCCAACGCGCGGTAACTAATGAAAAACTGTTTTTT

V gene: TRBV9
clone size: .
D gene: .
J gene: TRBJ1-2
CDR3 protein: CASSPSSGNYGYTF
CDR3 DNA: TGTGCCAGCAGCCCGAGCAGCGGAAACTATGGCTACACCTTC

V gene: TRBV4-3
clone size: .
D gene: .
J gene: TRBJ2-1
CDR3 protein: CASSQEILEYNEQFF
CDR3 DNA: TGCGCCAGCAGCCAGGAGATCCTTGAGTACAATGAGCAGTTCTTC

V gene: TRBV5-1
clone size: once
D gene: .
J gene: TRBJ2-5
CDR3 protein: CASSFRQGGETQYF
CDR3 DNA: TGCGCCAGCAGCTTCCGGCAGGGGGGTGAGACCCAGTACTTC

V gene: TRBV28
clone size: .
D gene: .
J gene: TRBJ1-1
CDR3 protein: CASRSDRDKLNTEAFF
CDR3 DNA: TGTGCCTCGCGATCAGACCGGGACAAGTTGAACACTGAAGCTTTCTTT

V gene: TRBV5-5
clone size: .
D gene: .
J gene: TRBJ1-2
CDR3 protein: CASSSRGAGLDNYGYTF
CDR3 DNA: TGTGCCAGCAGCTCCCGGGGGGCAGGGCTGGATAACTATGGCTACACCTTC

V gene: TRBV7-2
clone size: once
D gene: .
J gene: TRBJ2-7
CDR3 protein: CASSWDFNYEQYF
CDR3 DNA: TGTGCCAGCAGCTGGGACTTTAACTACGAGCAGTACTTC

V gene: TRBV19
clone size: .
D gene: TRBD2
J gene: TRBJ2-1
CDR3 protein: CASSKPRLAGDNEQFF
CDR3 DNA: TGTGCCAGTAGCAAACCCAGACTAGCGGGAGACAATGAGCAGTTCTTC

V gene: TRBV5-1
clone size: .
D gene: TRBD2
J gene: TRBJ2-1
CDR3 protein: CASSPLGTSNIYNEQFF
CDR3 DNA: TGCGCCAGCAGCCCTCTCGGGACTAGCAACATTTACAATGAGCAGTTCTTC

V gene: TRBV28
clone size: once
D gene: .
J gene: TRBJ1-2
CDR3 protein: CASSAGPLSSNYGYTF
CDR3 DNA: TGTGCCAGCAGTGCGGGACCCTTAAGCTCCAACTATGGCTACACCTTC

V gene: TRBV7-9
clone size: .
D gene: TRBD2
J gene: TRBJ2-7
CDR3 protein: CASSLQSGSTYF
CDR3 DNA: TGTGCCAGCAGCCTCCAAAGCGGGAGCACGTACTTC

V gene: TRBV7-2
clone size: once
D gene: TRBD2
J gene: TRBJ2-7
CDR3 protein: CASSLAGTSDTYEQYF
CDR3 DNA: TGTGCCAGCAGCTTAGCCGGGACTAGCGACACCTACGAGCAGTACTTC

V gene: TRBV28
clone size: .
D gene: TRBD2
J gene: TRBJ2-1
CDR3 protein: CASSLLAGGGGEQFF
CDR3 DNA: TGTGCCAGCAGCCTACTAGCGGGAGGTGGGGGTGAGCAGTTCTTC

V gene: TRBV25-1
clone size: .
D gene: TRBD2
J gene: TRBJ2-5
CDR3 protein: CASSVTSGRLNGETQYF
CDR3 DNA: TGTGCCAGCAGTGTGACTAGCGGGAGGCTTAATGGAGAGACCCAGTACTTC

V gene: TRBV6-5
clone size: .
D gene: .
J gene: TRBJ2-7
CDR3 protein: CASSYSSQGHYEQYF
CDR3 DNA: TGTGCCAGCAGTTACTCGTCACAGGGCCATTACGAGCAGTACTTC

V gene: TRBV7-3
clone size: .
D gene: TRBD2
J gene: TRBJ2-3
CDR3 protein: CASRLAGATDTQYF
CDR3 DNA: TGTGCCAGCAGACTAGCGGGAGCGACAGATACGCAGTATTTT

V gene: TRBV7-9
clone size: .
D gene: TRBD2
J gene: TRBJ2-7
CDR3 protein: CASSLSLAGGLSYEQYF
CDR3 DNA: TGTGCCAGCAGCTTATCGCTAGCGGGAGGCCTCTCCTACGAGCAGTACTTC

V gene: TRBV27
clone size: .
D gene: .
J gene: TRBJ1-5
CDR3 protein: CASSTGSQPQHF
CDR3 DNA: TGTGCCAGCAGTACGGGGTCCCAGCCCCAGCATTTT

V gene: TRBV9
clone size: few
D gene: TRBD2
J gene: TRBJ2-3
CDR3 protein: CASSVGGTSGIADTQYF
CDR3 DNA: TGTGCCAGCAGCGTAGGAGGGACTAGCGGGATCGCAGATACGCAGTATTTT

V gene: TRBV5-4
clone size: .
D gene: TRBD1
J gene: TRBJ2-5
CDR3 protein: CASSPGQGRETQYF
CDR3 DNA: TGTGCCAGCAGCCCGGGACAGGGTCGAGAGACCCAGTACTTC

V gene: TRBV10-3
clone size: .
D gene: .
J gene: TRBJ1-1
CDR3 protein: CAINQGIGYTEAFF
CDR3 DNA: TGTGCCATCAACCAGGGAATTGGATACACTGAAGCTTTCTTT

V gene: TRBV5-1
clone size: once
D gene: .
J gene: TRBJ2-1
CDR3 protein: CASSPNQGNSEQFF
CDR3 DNA: TGCGCCAGCAGCCCCAACCAGGGAAATTCTGAGCAGTTCTTC

V gene: TRBV7-3
clone size: .
D gene: TRBD1
J gene: TRBJ2-6
CDR3 protein: CASSARGQGGSGANVLTF
CDR3 DNA: TGTGCCAGCAGCGCCCGGGGACAGGGGGGCTCTGGGGCCAACGTCCTGACTTTC

V gene: TRBV11-2
clone size: .
D gene: .
J gene: TRBJ1-4
CDR3 protein: CASSWGENEKLFF
CDR3 DNA: TGTGCCAGCAGCTGGGGGGAAAATGAAAAACTGTTTTTT

V gene: TRBV4-3
clone size: .
D gene: .
J gene: TRBJ1-2
CDR3 protein: CASSQERRTPGGGYTF
CDR3 DNA: TGCGCCAGCAGCCAAGAAAGGCGGACCCCGGGAGGAGGCTACACCTTC

V gene: TRBV28
clone size: .
D gene: .
J gene: TRBJ1-3
CDR3 protein: CASSLEVGVPSGNTIYF
CDR3 DNA: TGTGCCAGCAGTTTGGAGGTGGGCGTCCCCTCTGGAAACACCATATATTTT

V gene: TRBV4-1
clone size: .
D gene: TRBD2
J gene: TRBJ2-4
CDR3 protein: CASSPGLARKNIQYF
CDR3 DNA: TGCGCCAGCAGCCCGGGACTAGCGCGGAAAAACATTCAGTACTTC

V gene: TRBV6-6
clone size: .
D gene: .
J gene: TRBJ2-3
CDR3 protein: CASTTRHADTQYF
CDR3 DNA: TGTGCCAGCACTACGAGGCACGCAGATACGCAGTATTTT

V gene: TRBV2
clone size: few
D gene: .
J gene: TRBJ2-2
CDR3 protein: CASSNRWTGELFF
CDR3 DNA: TGTGCCAGCAGTAACAGGTGGACCGGGGAGCTGTTTTTT

V gene: TRBV12-5
clone size: .
D gene: TRBD2
J gene: TRBJ2-7
CDR3 protein: CASGFRGLGLAGESYEQYF
CDR3 DNA: TGTGCTAGTGGTTTCAGGGGGCTAGGACTAGCGGGGGAGTCCTACGAGCAGTACTTC

V gene: TRBV9
clone size: .
D gene: .
J gene: TRBJ1-1
CDR3 protein: CASSVLQENTEAFF
CDR3 DNA: TGTGCCAGCAGCGTACTACAGGAGAACACTGAAGCTTTCTTT

V gene: TRBV7-9
clone size: .
D gene: TRBD1
J gene: TRBJ1-4
CDR3 protein: CASSSQGAKDEKLFF
CDR3 DNA: TGTGCCAGCAGCTCTCAGGGGGCGAAAGATGAAAAACTGTTTTTT

V gene: TRBV5-6
clone size: .
D gene: TRBD2
J gene: TRBJ2-1
CDR3 protein: CASSSGLAGVKNEQFF
CDR3 DNA: TGTGCCAGCAGTTCGGGACTAGCGGGAGTTAAGAATGAGCAGTTCTTC

V gene: TRBV4-1
clone size: .
D gene: .
J gene: TRBJ1-4
CDR3 protein: CASSSPGVATNEKLFF
CDR3 DNA: TGCGCCAGCAGCTCCCCAGGGGTTGCAACTAATGAAAAACTGTTTTTT

V gene: TRBV6-6
clone size: .
D gene: .
J gene: TRBJ2-7
CDR3 protein: CASGQVERTYEQYF
CDR3 DNA: TGTGCCAGCGGTCAAGTGGAGAGAACCTACGAGCAGTACTTC

V gene: TRBV13
clone size: .
D gene: TRBD2
J gene: TRBJ2-3
CDR3 protein: CASSLMRGSSDTQYF
CDR3 DNA: TGTGCCAGCAGCTTAATGCGCGGGAGTTCAGATACGCAGTATTTT

V gene: TRBV28
clone size: .
D gene: TRBD1
J gene: TRBJ2-7
CDR3 protein: CASNTGTGSAEQYF
CDR3 DNA: TGTGCCAGCAACACCGGGACAGGGTCCGCCGAGCAGTACTTC

V gene: TRBV5-1
clone size: .
D gene: TRBD2
J gene: TRBJ2-3
CDR3 protein: CASRTSGKDTQYF
CDR3 DNA: TGCGCCAGCAGGACTAGCGGGAAAGATACGCAGTATTTT

V gene: TRBV5-1
clone size: .
D gene: .
J gene: TRBJ2-7
CDR3 protein: CASSSGTSYEQYF
CDR3 DNA: TGCGCCAGCAGCTCCGGGACATCATACGAGCAGTACTTC

V gene: TRBV28
clone size: .
D gene: .
J gene: TRBJ1-1
CDR3 protein: CASSMVRGFTEAFF
CDR3 DNA: TGTGCCAGCAGTATGGTACGGGGGTTCACTGAAGCTTTCTTT

V gene: TRBV6-5
clone size: .
D gene: .
J gene: TRBJ2-5
CDR3 protein: CASRNREKTQYF
CDR3 DNA: TGTGCCAGCCGAAACAGGGAGAAGACCCAGTACTTC

V gene: TRBV28
clone size: once
D gene: .
J gene: TRBJ2-1
CDR3 protein: CASSHPEGTEQFF
CDR3 DNA: TGTGCCAGCAGTCACCCGGAGGGAACAGAGCAGTTCTTC

V gene: TRBV5-6
clone size: .
D gene: TRBD1
J gene: TRBJ2-5
CDR3 protein: CASSRNDRGNQETQYF
CDR3 DNA: TGTGCCAGCAGCCGCAACGACAGGGGCAATCAAGAGACCCAGTACTTC

V gene: TRBV5-6
clone size: once
D gene: .
J gene: TRBJ2-2
CDR3 protein: CASSLGELRLRTGELFF
CDR3 DNA: TGTGCCAGCAGCTTGGGGGAGCTAAGGCTCCGAACCGGGGAGCTGTTTTTT

V gene: TRBV2
clone size: few
D gene: TRBD1
J gene: TRBJ1-3
CDR3 protein: CASTPRTGGSGNTIYF
CDR3 DNA: TGTGCCAGCACTCCAAGGACAGGTGGCTCTGGAAACACCATATATTTT